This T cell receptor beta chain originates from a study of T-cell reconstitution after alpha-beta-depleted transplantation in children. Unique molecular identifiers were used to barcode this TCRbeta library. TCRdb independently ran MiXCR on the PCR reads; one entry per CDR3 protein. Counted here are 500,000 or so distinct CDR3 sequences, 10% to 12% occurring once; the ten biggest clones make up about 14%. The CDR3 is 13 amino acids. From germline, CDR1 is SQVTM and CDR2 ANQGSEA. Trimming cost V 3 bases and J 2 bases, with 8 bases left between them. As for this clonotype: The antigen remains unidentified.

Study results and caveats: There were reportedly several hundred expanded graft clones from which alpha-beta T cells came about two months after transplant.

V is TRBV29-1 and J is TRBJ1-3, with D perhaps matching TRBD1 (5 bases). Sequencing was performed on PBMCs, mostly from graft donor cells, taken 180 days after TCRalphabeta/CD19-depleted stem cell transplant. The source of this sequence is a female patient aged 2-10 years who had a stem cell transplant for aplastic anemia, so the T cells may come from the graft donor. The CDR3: CSVETDTGNTIYF. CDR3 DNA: TGCAGCGTTGAGACAGACACTGGAAACACCATATATTTT.